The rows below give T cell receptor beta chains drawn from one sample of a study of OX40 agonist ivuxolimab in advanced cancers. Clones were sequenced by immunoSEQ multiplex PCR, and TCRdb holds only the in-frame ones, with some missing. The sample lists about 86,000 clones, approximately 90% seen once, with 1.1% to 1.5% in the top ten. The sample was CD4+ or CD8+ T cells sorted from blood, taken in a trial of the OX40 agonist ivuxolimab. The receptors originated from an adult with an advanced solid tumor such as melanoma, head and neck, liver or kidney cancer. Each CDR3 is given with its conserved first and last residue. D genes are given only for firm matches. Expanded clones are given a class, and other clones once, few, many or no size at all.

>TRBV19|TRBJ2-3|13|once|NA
TGTGCCAGTAGCATCCGAGGTACAGATACGCAGTATTTT
CASSIRGTDTQYF
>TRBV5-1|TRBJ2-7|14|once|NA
TGCGCCAGCAGCTTGTGGGCAGGAGCCTACGAGCAGTACTTC
CASSLWAGAYEQYF
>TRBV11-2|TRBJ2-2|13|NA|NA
TGTGCCAGCAGCTGGGCTAACACCGGGGAGCTGTTTTTT
CASSWANTGELFF
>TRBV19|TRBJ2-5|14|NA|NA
TGTGCCAGTAGTATAGATCGGATTTCCGAGACCCAGTACTTC
CASSIDRISETQYF
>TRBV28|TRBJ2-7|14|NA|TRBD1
TGTGCCAGCAGTGAGTACAGGGGAATGGGCGAGCAGTACTTC
CASSEYRGMGEQYF
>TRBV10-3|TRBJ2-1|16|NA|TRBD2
TGTACCATCAGTGAAACCAGCGGGAGGAACGACAATGAGCAGTTCTTC
CTISETSGRNDNEQFF
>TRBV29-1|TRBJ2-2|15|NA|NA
TGCAGCGTCCAGAGGGGGGGTCGCGGCACCGGGGAGCTGTTTTTT
CSVQRGGRGTGELFF
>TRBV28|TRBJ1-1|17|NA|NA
TGTGCCAGCAGTTTAAGGGGCTGGCGAGGCGTAGGGACTGAAGCTTTCTTT
CASSLRGWRGVGTEAFF
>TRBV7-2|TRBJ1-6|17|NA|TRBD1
TGTGCCAACAGCTTAAATACTGGGACAGGGGGTAATTCACCCCTCCACTTT
CANSLNTGTGGNSPLHF
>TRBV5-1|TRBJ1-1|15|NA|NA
TGCGCCAGCAGCTTGGCGGTCAACCTGAACACTGAAGCTTTCTTT
CASSLAVNLNTEAFF
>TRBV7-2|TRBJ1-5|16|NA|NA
TGTGCCAGCAGCTTAAGTGGCAGCCTAAGCAATCAGCCCCAGCATTTT
CASSLSGSLSNQPQHF
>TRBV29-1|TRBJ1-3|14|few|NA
TGCAGCGTTGGTGACCACCTCTCTGGAAACACCATATATTTT
CSVGDHLSGNTIYF
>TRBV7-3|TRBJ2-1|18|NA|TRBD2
TGTGCCAGCAGCCCCGTCCTGGGTGGCGGGAGGGCCTACAATGAGCAGTTCTTC
CASSPVLGGGRAYNEQFF
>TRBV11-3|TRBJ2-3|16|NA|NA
TGTGCCAGCAGCCCAACCTCCCCAGGAACCACAGATACGCAGTATTTT
CASSPTSPGTTDTQYF
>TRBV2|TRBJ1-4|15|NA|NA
TGTGCCAGCAGTGAAAACAAGGGATCTAATGAAAAACTGTTTTTT
CASSENKGSNEKLFF
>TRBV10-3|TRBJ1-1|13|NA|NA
TGTGCCATCAGTGGGCTACAGGGAACTGAAGCTTTCTTT
CAISGLQGTEAFF
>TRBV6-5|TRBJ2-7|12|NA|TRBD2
TGTGCCAGCAGTACTAGCGGCTACGAGCAGTACTTC
CASSTSGYEQYF
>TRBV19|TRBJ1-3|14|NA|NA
TGTGCCAGTAGTATACAGAGCTCTGGAAACACCATATATTTT
CASSIQSSGNTIYF
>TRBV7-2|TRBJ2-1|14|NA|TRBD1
TGTGCCAGCAGCTTATATCGGACAGGGGACGAGCAGTTCTTC
CASSLYRTGDEQFF
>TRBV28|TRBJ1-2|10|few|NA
TGTGCCAGTTCCGAAGGAAGCTACACCTTC
CASSEGSYTF
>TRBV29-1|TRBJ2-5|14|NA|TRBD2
TGCAGCTCCCGGAGCGGGGGGCCGGGAGAGACCCAGTACTTC
CSSRSGGPGETQYF
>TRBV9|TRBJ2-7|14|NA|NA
TGTGCCAGCAGCGTAGCGGGCGGCCGCTACGAGCAGTACTTC
CASSVAGGRYEQYF
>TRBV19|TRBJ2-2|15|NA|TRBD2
TGTGCCAGTAGTATCGGAGCGGGGGCCTTCCTTGAGCTGTTTTTT
CASSIGAGAFLELFF
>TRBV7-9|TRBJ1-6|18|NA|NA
TGTGCCAGCACCTTAGCGTGGCCCGGGAGACATAAGGATTCACCCCTCCACTTT
CASTLAWPGRHKDSPLHF
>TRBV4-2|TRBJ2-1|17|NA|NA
TGTGCCAGCAGCCAGGAAAATTCGGTTTTCGCCTACAATGAGCAGTTCTTC
CASSQENSVFAYNEQFF
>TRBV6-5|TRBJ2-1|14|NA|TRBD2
TGTGCCAGCGGTTCCGGGACTAGCGGCAATGAGCAGTTCTTC
CASGSGTSGNEQFF
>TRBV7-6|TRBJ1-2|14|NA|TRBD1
TGTGCCAGCACCCCTGGACAGGCCCCCTATGGCTACACCTTC
CASTPGQAPYGYTF
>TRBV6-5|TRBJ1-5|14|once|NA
TGTGCCAGCAGTCTGGACAACCTCAATCAGCCCCAGCATTTT
CASSLDNLNQPQHF
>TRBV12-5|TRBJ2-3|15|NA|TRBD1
TGTGCTAGTGGTCCAGGGACAGGAATAGCGGATACGCAGTATTTT
CASGPGTGIADTQYF
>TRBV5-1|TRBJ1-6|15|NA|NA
TGCGCCAGCAGCTTGGCCAGTCCAGGGAATTCACCCCTCCACTTT
CASSLASPGNSPLHF
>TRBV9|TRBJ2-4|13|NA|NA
TGTGCCAGCGGGATGGGGCCGGAAAACATTCAGTACTTC
CASGMGPENIQYF
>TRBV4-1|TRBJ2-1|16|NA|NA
TGCGCCAGCAGCCAAGACAGGTCGAGCTCCTACAATGAGCAGTTCTTC
CASSQDRSSSYNEQFF
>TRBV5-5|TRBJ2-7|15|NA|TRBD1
TGTGCCAGCAGCTTGGCCGGGACAGAAGGCTACGAGCAGTACTTC
CASSLAGTEGYEQYF
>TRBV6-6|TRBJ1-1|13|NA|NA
TGTGCCAGCACCTACGGACAGCACACTGAAGCTTTCTTT
CASTYGQHTEAFF
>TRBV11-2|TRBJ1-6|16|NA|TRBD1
TGTGCCAGCAGCCAAGAAGGGGGCGCTTATAATTCACCCCTCCACTTT
CASSQEGGAYNSPLHF
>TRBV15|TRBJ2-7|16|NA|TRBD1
TGTGCCACCAGCGCCCGACCGGGACAGTCCCCCCACGAGCAGTACTTC
CATSARPGQSPHEQYF
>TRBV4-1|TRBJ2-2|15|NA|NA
TGCGCCAGCAGCCCTGGTTCGGCGAACACCGGGGAGCTGTTTTTT
CASSPGSANTGELFF
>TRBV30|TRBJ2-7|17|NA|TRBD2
TGTGCCTGGAGTGACCCGGGACTAGCGGGCGGCTCCTACGAGCAGTACTTC
CAWSDPGLAGGSYEQYF
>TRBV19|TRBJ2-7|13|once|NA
TGTGCCAGTAGTATCGGGAGCCCCTACGAGCAGTACTTC
CASSIGSPYEQYF
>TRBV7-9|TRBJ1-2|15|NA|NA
TGTGCCAGCAGCTTAGGTGGAGTCGGCTCCTGGGGCTACACCTTC
CASSLGGVGSWGYTF
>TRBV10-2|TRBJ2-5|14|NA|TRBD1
TGCGCCAGCAGTCGGGGCAGGGGGAGAGAGACCCAGTACTTC
CASSRGRGRETQYF
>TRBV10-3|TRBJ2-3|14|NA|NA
TGTGCCATCAGTGAGTCGACAGGTTCAGATACGCAGTATTTT
CAISESTGSDTQYF
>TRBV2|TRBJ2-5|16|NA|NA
TGTGCCAGCAGCAGAACCCGGGGAATGAGTGCGGAGACCCAGTACTTC
CASSRTRGMSAETQYF
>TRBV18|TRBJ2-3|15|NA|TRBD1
TGTGCCAGCTCCCAGACAGGGCTTGGGGCAGATACGCAGTATTTT
CASSQTGLGADTQYF
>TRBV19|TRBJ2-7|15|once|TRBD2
TGTGCCAGTAGTGTAGCCGGGACTAGTAGCTACGAGCAGTACTTC
CASSVAGTSSYEQYF
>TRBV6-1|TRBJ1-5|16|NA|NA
TGTGCCAGCAGTGAGCTAAGGGGAAGGGGTTATCAGCCCCAGCATTTT
CASSELRGRGYQPQHF
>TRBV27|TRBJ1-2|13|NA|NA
TGTGCCAGCAGGGTAGACTCTAACTATGGCTACACCTTC
CASRVDSNYGYTF
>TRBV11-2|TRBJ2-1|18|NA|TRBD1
TGTGCCAGCAGCTTCTCTACAGGACAGGGCTCCATGACCTTCGAGCAGTTCTTC
CASSFSTGQGSMTFEQFF
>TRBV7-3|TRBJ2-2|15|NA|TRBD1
TGTGCCAGCAGCGGACAGGGAACGAACACCGGGGAGCTGTTTTTT
CASSGQGTNTGELFF
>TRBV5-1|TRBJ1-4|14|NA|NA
TGCGCCAGCAGCTTGTCAGCTGATAATGAAAAACTGTTTTTT
CASSLSADNEKLFF
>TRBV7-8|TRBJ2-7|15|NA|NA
TGTGCCAGCAGCTTAGTTCGACCGCCTTCCTACGAGCAGTACTTC
CASSLVRPPSYEQYF
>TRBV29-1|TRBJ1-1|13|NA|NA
TGCAGCGTTGAATATGGTGGCAGCCCGGAGGCTTTCTTT
CSVEYGGSPEAFF
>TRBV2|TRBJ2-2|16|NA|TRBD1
TGTGCCAGCAGACCACCCGGACAGGGCCGGACCGGGGAGCTGTTTTTT
CASRPPGQGRTGELFF
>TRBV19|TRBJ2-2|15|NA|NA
TGTGCCAGTAGTATGAGCCCCACAAACACCGGGGAGCTGTTTTTT
CASSMSPTNTGELFF
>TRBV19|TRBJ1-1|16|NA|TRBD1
TGTGCCACACAAAGCCCCCGGGACAGTTTGAACACTGAAGCTTTCTTT
CATQSPRDSLNTEAFF
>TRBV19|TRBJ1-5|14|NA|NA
TGTGCCAGTAGTACGGACCGCCGAAATCAGCCCCAGCATTTT
CASSTDRRNQPQHF
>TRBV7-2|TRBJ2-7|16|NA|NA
TGTGCCAGCAGCTTCGGATCGATTAGGGGCGCCTACGAGCAGTACTTC
CASSFGSIRGAYEQYF